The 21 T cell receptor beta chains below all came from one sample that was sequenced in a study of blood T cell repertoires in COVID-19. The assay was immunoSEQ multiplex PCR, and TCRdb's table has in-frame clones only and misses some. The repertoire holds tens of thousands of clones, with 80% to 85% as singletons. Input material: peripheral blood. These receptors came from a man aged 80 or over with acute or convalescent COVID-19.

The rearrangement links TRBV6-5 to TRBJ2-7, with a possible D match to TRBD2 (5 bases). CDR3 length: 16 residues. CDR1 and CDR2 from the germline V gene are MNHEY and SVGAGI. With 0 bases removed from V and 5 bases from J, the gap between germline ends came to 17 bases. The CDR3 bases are TGTGCCAGCAGTTACTCCGTAGCGAGGGCCCAGAACGAGCAGTACTTC. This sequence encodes CASSYSVARAQNEQYF.

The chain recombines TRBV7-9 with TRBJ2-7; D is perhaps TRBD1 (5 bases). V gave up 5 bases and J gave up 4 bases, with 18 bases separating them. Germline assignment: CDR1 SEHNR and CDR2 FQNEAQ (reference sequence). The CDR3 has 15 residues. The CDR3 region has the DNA TGTGCCAGCAGCCCTGGTCCAGGGATTGTATACGAGCAGTACTTC. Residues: CASSPGPGIVYEQYF.

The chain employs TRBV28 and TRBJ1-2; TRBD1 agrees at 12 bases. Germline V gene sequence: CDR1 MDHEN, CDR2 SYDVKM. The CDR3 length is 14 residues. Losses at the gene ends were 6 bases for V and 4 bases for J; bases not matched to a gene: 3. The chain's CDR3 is CASRGTGGGYGYTF. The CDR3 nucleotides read TGTGCCAGCAGAGGGACAGGGGGCGGCTATGGCTACACCTTC.

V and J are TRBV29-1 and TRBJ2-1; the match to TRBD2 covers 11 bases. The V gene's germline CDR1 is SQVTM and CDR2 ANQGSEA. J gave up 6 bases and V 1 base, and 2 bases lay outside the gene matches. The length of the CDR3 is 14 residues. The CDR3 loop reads CSVEGLAGGNEQFF. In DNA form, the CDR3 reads TGCAGCGTTGAAGGGCTAGCGGGAGGCAATGAGCAGTTCTTC.

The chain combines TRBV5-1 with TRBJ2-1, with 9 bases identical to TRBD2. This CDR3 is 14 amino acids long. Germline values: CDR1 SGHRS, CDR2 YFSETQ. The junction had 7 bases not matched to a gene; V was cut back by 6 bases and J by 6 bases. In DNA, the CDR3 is TGCGCCAGCAATGAGCGGGAGGCTCTCAATGAGCAGTTCTTC. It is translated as CASNEREALNEQFF.

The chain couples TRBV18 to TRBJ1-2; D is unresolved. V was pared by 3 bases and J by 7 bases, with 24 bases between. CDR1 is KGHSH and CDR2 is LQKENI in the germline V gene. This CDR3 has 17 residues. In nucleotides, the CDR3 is TGTGCCAGCTCACCGGCGGCAGACCATTCTCCGACTATTGGCTACACCTTC. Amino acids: CASSPAADHSPTIGYTF.

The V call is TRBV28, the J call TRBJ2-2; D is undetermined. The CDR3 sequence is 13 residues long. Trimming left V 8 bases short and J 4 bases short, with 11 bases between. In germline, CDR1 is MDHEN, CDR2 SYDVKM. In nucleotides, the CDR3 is TGTGCCAGCCGACTCGATTCCACCGGGGAGCTGTTTTTT. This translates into CASRLDSTGELFF.

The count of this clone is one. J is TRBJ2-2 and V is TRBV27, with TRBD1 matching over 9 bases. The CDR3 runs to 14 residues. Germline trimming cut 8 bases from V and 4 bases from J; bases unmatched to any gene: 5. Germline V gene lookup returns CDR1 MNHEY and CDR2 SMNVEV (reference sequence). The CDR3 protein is CASVQGAGTGELFF. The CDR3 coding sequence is TGTGCCAGCGTACAGGGGGCCGGCACCGGGGAGCTGTTTTTT.

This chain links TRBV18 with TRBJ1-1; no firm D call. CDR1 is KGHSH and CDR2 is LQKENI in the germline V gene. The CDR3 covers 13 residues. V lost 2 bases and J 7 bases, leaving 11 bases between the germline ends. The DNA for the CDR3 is TGTGCCAGCTCACCAAACCTATCGGGTGAAGCTTTCTTT. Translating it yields CASSPNLSGEAFF. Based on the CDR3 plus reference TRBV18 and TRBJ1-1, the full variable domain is NAGVMQNPRHLVRRRGQEARLRCSPMKGHSHVYWYRQLPEEGLKFMVYLQKENIIDESGMPKERFSAEFPKEGPSILRIQQVVRGDSAAYFCASSPNLSGEAFFGQGTRLTVV.

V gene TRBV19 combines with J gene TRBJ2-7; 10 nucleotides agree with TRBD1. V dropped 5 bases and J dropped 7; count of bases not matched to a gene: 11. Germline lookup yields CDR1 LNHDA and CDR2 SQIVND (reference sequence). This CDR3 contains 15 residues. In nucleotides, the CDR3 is TGTGCCAGTAGTGTCCGGGACAGGGGAGCGTTTGAGCAGTACTTC. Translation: CASSVRDRGAFEQYF.

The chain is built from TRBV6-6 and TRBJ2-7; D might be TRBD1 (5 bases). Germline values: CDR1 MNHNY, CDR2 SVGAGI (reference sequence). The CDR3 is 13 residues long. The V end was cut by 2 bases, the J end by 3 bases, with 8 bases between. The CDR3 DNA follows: TGTGCCAGCAGTTACCCACAGGACTACGAGCAGTACTTC. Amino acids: CASSYPQDYEQYF.

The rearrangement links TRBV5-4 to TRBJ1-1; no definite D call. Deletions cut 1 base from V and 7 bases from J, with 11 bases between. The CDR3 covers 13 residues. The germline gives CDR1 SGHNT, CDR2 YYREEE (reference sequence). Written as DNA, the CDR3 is TGTGCCAGCAGCTTGCAGTCCGGGAGTGAAGCTTTCTTT. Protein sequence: CASSLQSGSEAFF.

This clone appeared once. CDR3 sequence: CASSGETGMGETQYF. The CDR3 DNA reads as TGTGCCAGCAGCGGAGAAACCGGGATGGGGGAGACCCAGTACTTC. The V call is TRBV9, the J call TRBJ2-5; tentatively, D is TRBD2 (5 bases). Germline lookup yields CDR1 SGDLS and CDR2 YYNGEE. The CDR3 is 15 residues long. The germline V and J ends were trimmed by 3 bases and 5 bases, with 17 bases remaining between them.

In DNA, the CDR3 is TGCGCCAGCAGACAAGGGACAGGGGGGACAGGAGCTTTCTTT. This gives the protein CASRQGTGGTGAFF. The rearrangement joins TRBV5-1 to TRBJ1-1; 11 bases are shared with TRBD1. The CDR3 length is 14 residues. V lost 5 bases and J lost 10; bases outside the gene matches: 10. In germline, CDR1 is SGHRS, CDR2 YFSETQ.

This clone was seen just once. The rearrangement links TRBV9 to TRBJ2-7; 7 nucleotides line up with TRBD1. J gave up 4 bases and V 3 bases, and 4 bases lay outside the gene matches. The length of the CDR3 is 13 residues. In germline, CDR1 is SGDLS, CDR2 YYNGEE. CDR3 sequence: CASSAATGYEQYF. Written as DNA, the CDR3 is TGTGCCAGCAGCGCCGCGACAGGGTACGAGCAGTACTTC.

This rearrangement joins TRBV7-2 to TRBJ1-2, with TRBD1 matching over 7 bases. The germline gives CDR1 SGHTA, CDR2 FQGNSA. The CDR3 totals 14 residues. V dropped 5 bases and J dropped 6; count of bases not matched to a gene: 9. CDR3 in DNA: TGTGCCAGCAGCATGAACAGGGGAGGAGATGGCTACACCTTC. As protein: CASSMNRGGDGYTF.

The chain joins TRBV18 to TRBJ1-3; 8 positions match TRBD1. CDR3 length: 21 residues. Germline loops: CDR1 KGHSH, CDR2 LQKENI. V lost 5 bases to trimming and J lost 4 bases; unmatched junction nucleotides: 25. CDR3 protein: CASSGSLGTGEKGTEGNTIYF. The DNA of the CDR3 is TGTGCCAGCTCAGGTTCGCTCGGGACAGGCGAAAAGGGAACGGAGGGAAACACCATATATTTT. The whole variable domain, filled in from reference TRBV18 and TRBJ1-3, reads NAGVMQNPRHLVRRRGQEARLRCSPMKGHSHVYWYRQLPEEGLKFMVYLQKENIIDESGMPKERFSAEFPKEGPSILRIQQVVRGDSAAYFCASSGSLGTGEKGTEGNTIYFGEGSWLTVV.

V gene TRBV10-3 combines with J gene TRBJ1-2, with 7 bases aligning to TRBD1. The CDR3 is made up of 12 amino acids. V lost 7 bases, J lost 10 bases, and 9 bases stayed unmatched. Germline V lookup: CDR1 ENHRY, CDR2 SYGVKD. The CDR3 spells CAITGVTGIYTF. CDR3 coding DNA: TGTGCCATCACCGGGGTGACAGGGATCTACACCTTC.

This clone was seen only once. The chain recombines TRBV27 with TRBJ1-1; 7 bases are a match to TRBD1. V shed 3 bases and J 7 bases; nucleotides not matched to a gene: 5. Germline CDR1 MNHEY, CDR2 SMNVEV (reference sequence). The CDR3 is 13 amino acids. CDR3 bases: TGTGCCAGCAGTTTTACAGGGGCAGGTGAAGCTTTCTTT. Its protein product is CASSFTGAGEAFF.

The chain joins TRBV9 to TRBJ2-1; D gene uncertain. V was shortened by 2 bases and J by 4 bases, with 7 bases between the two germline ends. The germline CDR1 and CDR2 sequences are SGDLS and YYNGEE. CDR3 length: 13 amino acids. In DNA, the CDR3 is TGTGCCAGCAGCGTTGGGCAGTACAATGAGCAGTTCTTC. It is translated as CASSVGQYNEQFF.

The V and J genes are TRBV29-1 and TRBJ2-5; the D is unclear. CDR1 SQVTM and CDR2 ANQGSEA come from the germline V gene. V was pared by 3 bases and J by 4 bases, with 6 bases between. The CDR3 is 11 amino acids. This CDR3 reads CSVDGLETQYF. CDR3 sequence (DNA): TGCAGCGTTGACGGTCTAGAGACCCAGTACTTC.